This record covers a single T cell receptor (beta chain). No antigen is known for it. This sample stems from a study of CD8 T cells in Susac syndrome. Regarding the study as a whole: The number of individuals included in the study's TCR sequencing and HLA analysis was acknowledged as relatively small.

Random-hexamer reverse transcription was applied to roughly 0.5 to 1 ug RNA. Multiplex PCR with immunoSEQ amplified the TCR beta CDR3 across 54 Vbeta and 13 Jbeta. From the immunoSEQ multiplex PCR reads, TCRdb called clonotypes with MiXCR, one entry per CDR3 protein. In the table there are about 150,000 distinct CDR3 sequences, under 95% of which are singletons. The multiple sclerosis controls consisted of treatment-naive patients with relapsing-remitting disease, either stable or active. Negative isolation was applied to CD8+ and CD4+ T cells, and FACS enrichment was applied to TEMRA cells. V was pared by 3 bases and J by 1 base, with 6 bases between. CDR1 is DFQATT, CDR2 SNEGSKA, per germline (reference sequence). The CDR3 length is 12 residues.

The sample comprised CD4+ T cells from PBMCs. V is TRBV20-1 and J is TRBJ2-5; D is undetermined. The receptor's source is a human donor with multiple sclerosis. This CDR3 is CSASSGQETQYF. In DNA form, the CDR3 reads TGCAGTGCTAGCTCCGGCCAAGAGACCCAGTACTTC.